Sequencing of this T cell receptor beta chain was carried out in a study of cytomegalovirus exposure and HLA in healthy donors listed by TCRdb under 2017. With respect to the entire study: In an earlier analysis of approximately 640 of the donors, 250 to 350 Gb of sequence data and approximately 120 million unique TCR beta sequences from about 190 million T cells were reported. Approximately 310 gigabases of sequencing data and around 85 million unique TCR sequences made up an early release that covered approximately 620 HLA-typed donors. The genetic ancestry cluster associated with self-reported Caucasian donors included roughly four fifths of the roughly 390 genotyped donors. The study was designed to test whether signatures of past pathogen exposure could be identified by cataloging public T cell receptors. The T cell repertoires of some 670 subjects were profiled by immunosequencing and related to cytomegalovirus serostatus. Along with the approximately 700-subject first cohort, a separate validation cohort of roughly 110 different subjects was used. To predict cytomegalovirus infection status, the study brought together high-throughput TCR immunosequencing, statistical association of individual TCRs with disease status, and machine learning. A later analysis re-examined previously published TCR beta repertoires from around 670 donors and added high-resolution HLA genotyping to investigate patterns of TCR occurrence. The later analysis used no new phenotypic data to find candidate immune exposures, relying instead on TCR beta sequences and their occurrence across donors. An earlier analysis of 450 to 750 of the donors used high-throughput TCR beta sequencing to judge whether each TCR beta V gene segment behaved as functional or pseudogenic. Donor age, sex, ethnicity and CMV serostatus were compiled together with the repertoire data. A later genetic analysis used genome-wide SNP genotypes for about 65% of the roughly 700 donors, treating that subset as a discovery cohort. All discovery cohort repertoires had been generated using a single sequencing platform. HLA typing included class I and class II loci at four-digit resolution. The number of donors typed differed by locus, with roughly 620-630 for A, B, C, DRB1 and DQB1, about 500 for DQA1, 600 to 610 for DPA1, and under 490 for DPB1. Because of strong linkage in the cohort, five DR-DQ haplotypes were treated as single units for association and clustering. Among about 360 genotyped donors of the cohort, an average of approximately 250,000 unique TCR beta nucleotide sequences were sequenced per donor, 15% to 20% of them non-productive.

The library was produced with the immunoSEQ multiplex PCR assay. For the multiplex PCR, a mixture combining 60 forward primers for TCR Vbeta segments and 13 reverse primers for TCR Jbeta segments was used. Amplification of the CDR3 region of rearranged TCR beta genes was performed with a multiplex PCR assay on genomic DNA. On the Illumina HiSeq System, the amplified TCR beta libraries were sequenced as 87-base-pair reads. Regarding the original processing steps: Across the 500 to 750 repertoires, a later analysis counted around 80 million unique TCR beta chains, roughly 11 million of which were shared by at least two donors. To remove PCR and sequencing errors, raw reads were error-corrected and collapsed into unique sequences using a nearest-neighbor algorithm that merged closely related sequences. CDR3 sequences were aligned to IMGT reference sequences to assign V, D and J gene segments. For a sequence to be retained, a match of at least six nucleotides was required to both a V gene segment and a J gene segment. Rearrangements were classified as productive when the CDR3 lacked stop codons and remained in frame with V and J, and all other rearrangements were classified as non-productive. CDR3 was defined by IMGT convention, running from the second conserved V-encoded cysteine to the conserved J-encoded phenylalanine. The earlier analysis of about 640 of the donors excluded any sequence lacking an unambiguous match to a single V gene segment. An earlier analysis of approximately 590 of the donors called V segments functional above 56.7% productive rearrangements and segregating when the between-donor standard deviation exceeded 5%. A statistical classification framework was built for diagnosing cytomegalovirus status from the catalog of TCR beta chain sequences. A later analysis assigned V and J genes by comparing TCR nucleotide sequences with IMGT/GENE-DB human TR gene sequences. A later analysis assigned CDR3 sequences and most-parsimonious VDJ recombination scenarios with the TCRdist pipeline. A later analysis defined each TCR beta chain by its CDR3 amino acid sequence plus V-gene family, and excluded reads lacking a unique V-gene family. In a later analysis, around 600 highly shared, low-generation-probability nucleotide sequences were removed to address suspected cross-contamination and a sequencing artifact. For each public chain, a later analysis derived a clonal expansion index from normalized ranks of inferred template counts within each repertoire. Generation probabilities in a later analysis came from a VDJ recombination model fitted to out-of-frame rearrangements, and those results were checked against IGoR. A later analysis scored TCR-TCR, TCR-HLA and TCR-CMV co-occurrence with hypergeometric tests, applying a repertoire-size bias correction to TCR pairs. A later analysis estimated false discovery rates by permuting HLA or CMV assignments 20 times. In a later analysis, co-occurring TCRs were grouped using DBSCAN, with TCRdist sequence similarity added in when clustering inside HLA-allele-positive subsets. Repertoires with fewer than 30,000 or more than 120,000 public chains were left out of co-occurrence clustering, as were four to six repertoires with anomalous nucleotide sharing. This is the immuneACCESS table as TCRdb keeps it, with only in-frame sequences that have V and J called. A part of the clones is gone; compared with another copy, unresolved V genes explain less than half, and the rest is unexplained. That table furnishes V, J and clone size, whereas the DNA furnished D and trimming. The sample data list some 150,000 clones, and around 80% of these were observed just once. The leading ten clones occupy 1.5% to 2.5% of the sample.

The study at large found these results: The classifier was reported to diagnose cytomegalovirus status with high specificity and sensitivity in both the original and validation cohorts. V-gene and J-gene trimming of TCR beta chains was associated with a missense DCLRE1C variant in a later genetic analysis, and the association was replicated in an independent cohort. According to a later analysis, most CMV-associated TCR beta chains appeared to be HLA-restricted, and the HLA associations seemed to be driven largely by CMV exposure. A few of the identified cytomegalovirus-associated TCR beta chains were confirmed in vitro to be specific for cytomegalovirus antigens. The earlier analysis of 587 of the donors excluded fewer than 20 rarely observed V segments, including chromosome 9 orphons, because counts were too low. Correlated functional status among segregating V segments might be attributable to linkage disequilibrium, but an unknown experimental factor could not be ruled out. Most TCR sequences were seen in very few donors, while some public TCRs were found in many individuals. Because some donors lacked HLA typing at each locus, the association tests relied only on the typed subset. The only immune exposure information available for the cohort was CMV serostatus. It was suggested by the authors that the approach could potentially be generalized to other disease states and immunological phenotypes. Because the 87-base-pair reads could not distinguish some IMGT-functional V segments, including TRBV6-2 and TRBV6-3, those segments were excluded. A group of highly shared sequence variants was considered likely to be a technical artifact of the sequencing pipeline. According to a later analysis, TCR association rates differed among HLA loci, with DRB1 alleles showing the most associated TCRs and HLA-C alleles showing the fewest. A further reported finding was that TCR beta sequences accurately predicted the HLA-A and HLA-B alleles for most subjects in the first cohort. In an earlier analysis of about 550 of the donors, most TCR beta V segments were observed in productive rearrangements about 87% or about 30% of the time, broadly matching IMGT annotations. Presence/absence analyses assumed roughly uniform sequencing depth across donors, an assumption that may not hold. A total of 150 to 200 TCR beta chains were listed by the study as associated with cytomegalovirus. At a false discovery rate of 0.05, a later analysis linked 15,000 to 20,000 TCR beta sequences to specific HLA alleles. This cohort had only TCR beta chains sequenced, and the lack of alpha or paired-chain data limited which features could be detected. Compared with equally common non-associated chains, HLA-associated TCR beta chains in a later analysis were more clonally expanded and had lower generation probabilities. In a later analysis, several top co-occurrence clusters were reported to appear linked to parvovirus B19, influenza, CMV and Epstein-Barr virus. When HLA alleles, especially DR and DQ, strongly co-occurred, attributing TCR associations to individual alleles was difficult. In a later genetic analysis, fewer N-insertions in productive TCRs were reported among donors in an Asian-associated ancestry cluster than the roughly 700-donor mean.

This clone was observed a single time. This receptor's antigen is unknown. There are no base qualities to consult, and no much larger clone falls within one base. The cohort consisted of 600 to 750 healthy bone marrow donors. All cohort members were sampled while nominally healthy, although unrecorded immune exposures were likely present. The donor was CMV seronegative and was included in the group of approximately 350 seronegative cohort members. A peripheral blood sample was collected from each donor, and TCR beta sequencing was performed on peripheral blood mononuclear cells. Genomic DNA was extracted from the blood cell samples with the Qiagen DNeasy Blood Extraction Kit. According to the germline V gene, CDR1 reads SGHVS and CDR2 reads FQNEAQ. The junction shows trimming of 5 bases on V and 2 bases on J, plus 10 bases between the germline ends. Inclusive of the bounding cysteine and phenylalanine, the CDR3 is 13 residues long. The read is trimmed to its CDR3 DNA, 39 bases read in frame from base 1.

The TCR comes from a woman aged 40 to 50 in good health and CMV-seronegative. The rearrangement combines TRBV7-8 with TRBJ2-7, with TRBD2 tentatively as D gene (6 bases match). Sequences were obtained from PBMCs. The sequenced DNA is TGTGCCAGCAGCCTCAGCGGGCCCTACGAGCAGTACTTC. The translation is CASSLSGPYEQYF.